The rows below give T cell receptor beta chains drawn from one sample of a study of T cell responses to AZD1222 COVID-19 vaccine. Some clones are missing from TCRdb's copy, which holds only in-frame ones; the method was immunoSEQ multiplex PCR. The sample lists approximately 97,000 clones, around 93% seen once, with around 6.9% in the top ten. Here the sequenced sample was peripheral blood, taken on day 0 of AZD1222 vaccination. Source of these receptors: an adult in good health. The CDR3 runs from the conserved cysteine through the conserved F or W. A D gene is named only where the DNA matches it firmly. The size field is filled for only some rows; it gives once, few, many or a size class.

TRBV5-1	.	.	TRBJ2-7	TGCGCCAGCAGCTTGGCCACAGGGGGGGCCTACGAGCAGTACTTC	CASSLATGGAYEQYF
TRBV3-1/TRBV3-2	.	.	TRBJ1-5	TGTGCCAGCAGCCACAGGGACAATCAGCCCCAGCATTTT	CASSHRDNQPQHF
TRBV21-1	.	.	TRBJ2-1	TGTGCCAGCAGCAAAATGGCCCCTAAGCGGGAAGTCTGGAATGAGCAGTTCTTC	CASSKMAPKREVWNEQFF
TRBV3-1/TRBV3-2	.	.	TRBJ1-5	TGTGCCAGCAGCCAACGGGCCAGCAATCAGCCCCAGCATTTT	CASSQRASNQPQHF
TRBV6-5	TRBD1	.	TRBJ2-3	TGTGCCAGCAGTTACGTAGGGGGCGCAGATACGCAGTATTTT	CASSYVGGADTQYF
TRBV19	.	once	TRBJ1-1	TGTGCCAGTAGTGGCCGGAACACTGAAGCTTTCTTT	CASSGRNTEAFF
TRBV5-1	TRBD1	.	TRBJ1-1	TGCGCCAGCAGTTTTGCGGGACAGGGGGGTCGGACTGAAGCTTTCTTT	CASSFAGQGGRTEAFF
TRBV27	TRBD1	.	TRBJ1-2	TGTGCCAGCAGAACTACAGGGGTTCTCTATGGCTACACCTTC	CASRTTGVLYGYTF
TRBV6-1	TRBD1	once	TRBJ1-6	TGTGCCAGCAGTGTCAGCCGGGACAGGGGGCTGGGGAATTCACCCCTCCACTTT	CASSVSRDRGLGNSPLHF
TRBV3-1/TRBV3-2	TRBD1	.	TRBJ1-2	TGTGCCAGCAGCCAAGATAGGGGAGGGGGCAATGGCTACACCTTC	CASSQDRGGGNGYTF
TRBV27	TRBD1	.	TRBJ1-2	TGTGCCAGCAACCCAACAGGGGGCCCAGCGGGCTACACCTTC	CASNPTGGPAGYTF
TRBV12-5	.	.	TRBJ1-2	TGTGCTAGTGACCTTGGGGGGGATCGTGGCTACACCTTC	CASDLGGDRGYTF
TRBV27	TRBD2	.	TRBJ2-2	TGTGCCAGCAGTTTGTTTGGAGCGGGAGGATACACCGGGGAGCTGTTTTTT	CASSLFGAGGYTGELFF
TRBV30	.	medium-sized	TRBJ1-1	TGTGCCTGGAGCCAGGGGCCTGAAGCTTTCTTT	CAWSQGPEAFF
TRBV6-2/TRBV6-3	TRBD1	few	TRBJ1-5	TGTGCCAGCAGTTCCCGGGACAGGTCTTTACCCCAGCATTTT	CASSSRDRSLPQHF
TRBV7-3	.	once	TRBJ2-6	TGTGCCAGCAGCTTAGAGGGAACTGGGGCCAACGTCCTGACTTTC	CASSLEGTGANVLTF
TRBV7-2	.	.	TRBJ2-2	TGTGCCAGCAGCCCGTATACAGAATTGAACACCGGGGAGCTGTTTTTT	CASSPYTELNTGELFF
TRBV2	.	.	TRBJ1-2	TGTGCCAGCAGCAGGCAGAGTAATTCTCTCTATGGCTACACCTTC	CASSRQSNSLYGYTF
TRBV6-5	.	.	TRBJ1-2	TGTGCCAGCAGCCGTACCCACACAGGAAGCTATGGCTACACCTTC	CASSRTHTGSYGYTF
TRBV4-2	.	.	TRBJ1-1	TGTGCCAGCAGCCAAGATAAGTCCAGCGAAGCTTTCTTT	CASSQDKSSEAFF
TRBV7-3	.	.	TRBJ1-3	TGTGCCAGCAGCCTAGGGGTCTCTGGAAACACCATATATTTT	CASSLGVSGNTIYF
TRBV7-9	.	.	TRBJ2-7	TGTGCCAGCAGCTTACAAAATCAGGGCCGAAACGAGCAGTACTTC	CASSLQNQGRNEQYF
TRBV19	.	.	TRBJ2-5	TGTGCCAGTAGTATAGGGCCTCGAGAGACCCAGTACTTC	CASSIGPRETQYF
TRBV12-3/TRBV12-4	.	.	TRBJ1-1	TGTGCCAGCAGTCCGTATAGGGACACTGAAGCTTTCTTT	CASSPYRDTEAFF
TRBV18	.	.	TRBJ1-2	TGTGCCAGCTCACCAGGGGGGGATGGCTACACCTTC	CASSPGGDGYTF
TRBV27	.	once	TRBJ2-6	TGTGCCAGCAGTAGGGGTCGGAACTCTGGGGCCAACGTCCTGACTTTC	CASSRGRNSGANVLTF
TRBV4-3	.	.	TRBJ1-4	TGCGCCAGCAGCCAAGATCGGTCAGCCGACTATGAAAAACTGTTTTTT	CASSQDRSADYEKLFF
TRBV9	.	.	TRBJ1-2	TGTGCCAGCAGCGTAGGGGATGGCTACACCTTC	CASSVGDGYTF
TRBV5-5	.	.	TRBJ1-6	TGTGCCAGCAGCCCGCAAGCCCTTAATTCACCCCTCCACTTT	CASSPQALNSPLHF